This T cell receptor beta chain was recovered during a study of blood T cell repertoires in COVID-19. Study at large: Samples of COVID-19 (acute and convalescent) were obtained from the United States, Italy and Spain.

Sequencing was performed with immunoSEQ multiplex PCR; in TCRdb, only in-frame clones are kept and a portion is missing. This sample carries around 130,000 clones, roughly 84% of them seen once, and the ten largest clones take roughly 4%. This CDR3 comprises 17 residues. The trim removed 5 bases at V and 7 bases at J, leaving 15 bases unmatched. Per germline, CDR1 SGHVS and CDR2 FNYEAQ. Material for sequencing was PBMCs or T cells enriched from blood (not recorded which). This rearrangement joins TRBV7-6 to TRBJ2-1; 9 bases map to TRBD1. The receptor was isolated from a woman in her twenties or thirties who had recovered from COVID-19. The CDR3 region is CASSPTTGGRGWNEQFF. The CDR3 DNA is TGTGCCAGCAGCCCCACGACAGGGGGACGCGGTTGGAATGAGCAGTTCTTC. Drawing the rest from reference TRBV7-6 and TRBJ2-1, the complete variable domain is GAGVSQSPRYKVTKRGQDVALRCDPISGHVSLYWYRQALGQGPEFLTYFNYEAQQDKSGLPNDRFSAERPEGSISTLTIQRTEQRDSAMYRCASSPTTGGRGWNEQFFGPGTRLTVL.